This TCR beta chain was sequenced for a study of CD8+CD57+ T cells in acquired aplastic anemia. Study-wide results and limits: Patients and healthy controls showed no significant CD8+ Simpson's diversity difference. Roughly 28 was the count of CD8+ CDR3 sequences that patients shared with controls.

Before being chosen for sequencing, patients had shown CD8+CD57+ cell expansion by flow cytometry. Blood was sampled before the patients had received any therapy. Genomic DNA, serving as template, underwent TCR beta VDJ and CDR3 profiling. TCRdb re-called the reads through MiXCR, storing one row per CDR3 protein. This table has roughly 200,000 distinct CDR3 sequences, 55% to 65% appearing once. Between the trimmed V and J ends, which lost 3 bases and 2 bases, there was a span of 10 bases. The CDR3 consists of 14 residues. CDR1 SGDLS and CDR2 YYNGEE come from the germline V gene. Comments on this clonotype: Antigen: not known.

The sequencing input was sorted CD4+, CD8+, or CD8+CD57+ T cells (not recorded which) from PBMCs. The clonotype originates from a human donor with aplastic anemia. The rearrangement joins TRBV9 to TRBJ2-3; perhaps TRBD2 as D (6 bases). For the CDR3, the DNA is TGTGCCAGCAGCGCGTCTAGCGTCACAGATACGCAGTATTTT. Translated, it gives CASSASSVTDTQYF.